This T cell receptor (beta chain) emerged from a study of blood T cell repertoires in COVID-19 (dated by TCRdb to about 2020). Describing the broader study: Samples covering the acute and convalescent phases of COVID-19 were provided by collaborators in the United States, Italy and Spain. The samples were drawn from the first 160 participants of the ongoing ImmuneRACE study and from 1,254 subjects provided by 6 global collaborators. The repertoires were released in a freely available public database meant as a resource for research on the immune response to SARS-CoV-2. Deeply sampled blood TCRbeta repertoires from subjects exposed to, actively infected with, or recovered from COVID-19 were included in the dataset. The material from the prospective study consisted of cDNA or gDNA derived from T cells, B-cell-depleted T cells, or PBMCs. Where available, HLA class I and class II types were taken from metadata supplied by the sample provider and were not determined by assay-based typing. The sample metadata nearly always contained a de-identified subject ID, COVID-19 status, age in years and sex.

General findings and caveats noted by the study authors: Clinical and demographic metadata were provided uncurated, with the amount varying by source and participant.

The immunoSEQ Assay, a bias-controlled multiplex PCR, was used to amplify TCRbeta CDR3 regions from genomic DNA. As for the original processing: The number of nucleated cells in each sample was estimated from the amplification of reference gene primers within the assay. To quantify the absolute abundance of each unique TCRbeta CDR3 rearrangement, sequence reads were collapsed and filtered. Productive Simpson clonality was computed per sample as the square root of Simpson's diversity index over productive rearrangements. Entries here come from immuneACCESS through TCRdb and include only in-frame sequences with V and J called. Some clones fail to appear in such tables; in the studies checked, an unresolved V gene covers under half of the shortfall, and the cause of the remainder is unknown. V, J and clone size are those of that table, while D and trimming were read from the DNA. Counted in this sample were around 230,000 clones; roughly 85% of them appeared once. The ten top clones hold about 4% of the sample.

The germline V gene (reference sequence) supplies CDR1 SEHNR and CDR2 FQNEAQ. From the cysteine up to the phenylalanine, the CDR3 has a length of 16 residues. Only the CDR3 DNA stays, 48 bases, in frame from base 1. V is reduced by 5 bases and J by 4 bases, leaving a spacing of 20 bases between them. Participants in the prospective study were enrolled through a virtual design, were aged roughly 18 to 95 years, and lived in approximately 24 United States geographic areas. To assign participants to cohorts, the prospective study relied on clinical history that participants themselves reported in a screening survey and a study questionnaire. In the prospective study, mobile phlebotomists collected whole blood, serum and a nasopharyngeal or oropharyngeal swab from each participant. Over a roughly 2-month period, participants in the prospective study had the option of providing additional blood draws and questionnaires. Before DNA extraction, blood samples from the prospective study were shipped at room temperature or frozen.

As to this clone: Its antigen has not been determined. Per-nucleotide qualities are absent, and no much larger clonotype sits a single base away.

The chain joins TRBV7-9 to TRBJ2-5; D gene: possibly TRBD2, on 5 matching bases. The TCR originated in a woman aged 40 to 50 with acute COVID-19. The source material was PBMCs or T cells enriched from blood (not recorded which). The sequence in DNA is TGTGCCAGCAGCCCGGTCGGGGTAGATTGGTCAGAGACCCAGTACTTC. This gives the protein CASSPVGVDWSETQYF.